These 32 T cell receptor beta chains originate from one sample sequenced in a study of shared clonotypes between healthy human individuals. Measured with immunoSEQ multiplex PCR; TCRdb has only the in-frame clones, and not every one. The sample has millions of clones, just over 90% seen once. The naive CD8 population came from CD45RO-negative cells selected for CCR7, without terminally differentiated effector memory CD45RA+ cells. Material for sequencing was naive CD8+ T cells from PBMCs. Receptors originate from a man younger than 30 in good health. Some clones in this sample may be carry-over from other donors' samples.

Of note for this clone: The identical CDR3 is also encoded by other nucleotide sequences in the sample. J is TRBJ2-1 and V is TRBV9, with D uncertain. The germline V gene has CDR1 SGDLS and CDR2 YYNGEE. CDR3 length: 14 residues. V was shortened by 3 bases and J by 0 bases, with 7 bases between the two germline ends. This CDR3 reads CASSAWDSYNEQFF. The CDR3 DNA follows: TGTGCCAGCAGCGCTTGGGACTCCTACAATGAGCAGTTCTTC.

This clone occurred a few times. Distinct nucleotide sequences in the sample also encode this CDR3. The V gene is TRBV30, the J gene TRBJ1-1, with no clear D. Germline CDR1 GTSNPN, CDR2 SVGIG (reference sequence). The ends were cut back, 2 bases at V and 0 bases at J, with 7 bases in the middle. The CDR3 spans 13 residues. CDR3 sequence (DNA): TGTGCCTGGAGTCCTGGGATGAACACTGAAGCTTTCTTT. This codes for CAWSPGMNTEAFF.

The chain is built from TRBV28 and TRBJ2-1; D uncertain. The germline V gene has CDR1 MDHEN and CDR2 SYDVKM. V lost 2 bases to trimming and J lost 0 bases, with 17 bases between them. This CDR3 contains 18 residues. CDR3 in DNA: TGTGCCAGCAGTTTAGACCGTTTGAGCCCCGGCTCCTACAATGAGCAGTTCTTC. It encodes CASSLDRLSPGSYNEQFF.

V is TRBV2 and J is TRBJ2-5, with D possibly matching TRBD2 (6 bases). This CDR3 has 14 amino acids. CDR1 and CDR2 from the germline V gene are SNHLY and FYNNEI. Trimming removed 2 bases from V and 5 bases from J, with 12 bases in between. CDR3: CASSERLARETQYF. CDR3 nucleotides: TGTGCCAGCAGTGAAAGGCTAGCGAGGGAGACCCAGTACTTC.

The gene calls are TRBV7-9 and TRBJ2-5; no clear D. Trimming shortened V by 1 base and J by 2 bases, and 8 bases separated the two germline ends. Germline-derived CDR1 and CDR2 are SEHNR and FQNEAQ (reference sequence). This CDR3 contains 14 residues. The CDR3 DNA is TGTGCCAGCAGCTTAGGGGCGTTACAAGAGACCCAGTACTTC. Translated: CASSLGALQETQYF.

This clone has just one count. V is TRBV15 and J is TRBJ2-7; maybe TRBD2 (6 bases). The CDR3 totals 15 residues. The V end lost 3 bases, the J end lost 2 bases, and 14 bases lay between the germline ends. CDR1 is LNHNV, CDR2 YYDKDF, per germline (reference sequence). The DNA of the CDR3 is TGTGCCACCAGCAGTCAAGCGGGCTCGGCCTACGAGCAGTACTTC. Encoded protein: CATSSQAGSAYEQYF.

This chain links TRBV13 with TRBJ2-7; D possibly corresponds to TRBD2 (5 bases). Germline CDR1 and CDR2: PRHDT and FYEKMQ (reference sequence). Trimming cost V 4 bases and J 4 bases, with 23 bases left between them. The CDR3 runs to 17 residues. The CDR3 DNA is TGTGCCAGCAGCTCATCCCAACAAGCGGTATGGGAGTACGAGCAGTACTTC. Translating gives CASSSSQQAVWEYEQYF.

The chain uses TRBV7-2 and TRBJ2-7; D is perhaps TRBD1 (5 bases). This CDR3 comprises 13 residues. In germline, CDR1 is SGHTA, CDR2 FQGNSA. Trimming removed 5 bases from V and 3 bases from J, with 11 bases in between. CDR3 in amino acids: CASSRRQIYEQYF. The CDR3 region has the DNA TGTGCCAGCAGCAGAAGACAGATCTACGAGCAGTACTTC. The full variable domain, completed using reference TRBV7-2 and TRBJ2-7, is GAGVSQSPSNKVTEKGKDVELRCDPISGHTALYWYRQSLGQGLEFLIYFQGNSAPDKSGLPSDRFSAERTGGSVSTLTIQRTQQEDSAVYLCASSRRQIYEQYFGPGTRLTVT.

The CDR3 here is CASLSVRDRGGGYTF. The CDR3 bases are TGTGCCAGCCTAAGTGTCCGGGACAGGGGTGGTGGCTACACCTTC. The chain recombines TRBV7-9 with TRBJ1-2; 10 nucleotides match TRBD1. Trimming took 8 bases from V and 7 from J; bases not matched to a gene: 13. This CDR3 has 15 residues. Germline assignment: CDR1 SEHNR and CDR2 FQNEAQ (reference sequence).

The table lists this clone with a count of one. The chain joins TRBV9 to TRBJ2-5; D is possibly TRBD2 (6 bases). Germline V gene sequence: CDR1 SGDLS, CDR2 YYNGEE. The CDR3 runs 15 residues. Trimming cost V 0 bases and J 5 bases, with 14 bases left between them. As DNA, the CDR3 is TGTGCCAGCAGCGTAGACGGCGGGGTTGGGGAGACCCAGTACTTC. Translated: CASSVDGGVGETQYF.

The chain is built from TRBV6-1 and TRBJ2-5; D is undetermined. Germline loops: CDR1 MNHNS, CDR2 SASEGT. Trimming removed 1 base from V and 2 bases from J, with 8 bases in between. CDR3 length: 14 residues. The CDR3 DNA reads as TGTGCCAGCAGTGAAGTCGCAAAACAAGAGACCCAGTACTTC. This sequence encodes CASSEVAKQETQYF.

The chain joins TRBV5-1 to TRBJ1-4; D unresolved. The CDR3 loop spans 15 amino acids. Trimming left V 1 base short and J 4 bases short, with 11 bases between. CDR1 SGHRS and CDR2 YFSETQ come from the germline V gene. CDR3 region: CASSLWADDNEKLFF. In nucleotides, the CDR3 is TGCGCCAGCAGCTTGTGGGCAGATGATAATGAAAAACTGTTTTTT.

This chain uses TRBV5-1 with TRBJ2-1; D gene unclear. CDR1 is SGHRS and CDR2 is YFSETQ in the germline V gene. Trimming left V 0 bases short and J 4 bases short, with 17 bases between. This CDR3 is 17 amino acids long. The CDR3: CASSLEALGARYNEQFF. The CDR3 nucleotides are TGCGCCAGCAGCTTGGAGGCTCTAGGTGCCCGTTACAATGAGCAGTTCTTC. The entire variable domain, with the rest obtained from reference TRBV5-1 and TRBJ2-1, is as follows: KAGVTQTPRYLIKTRGQQVTLSCSPISGHRSVSWYQQTPGQGLQFLFEYFSETQRNKGNFPGRFSGRQFSNSRSEMNVSTLELGDSALYLCASSLEALGARYNEQFFGPGTRLTVL.

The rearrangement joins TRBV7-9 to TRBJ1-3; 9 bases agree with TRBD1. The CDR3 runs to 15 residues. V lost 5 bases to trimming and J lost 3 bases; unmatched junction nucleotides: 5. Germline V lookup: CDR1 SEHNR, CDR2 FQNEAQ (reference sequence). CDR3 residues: CASSPQGAYGNTIYF. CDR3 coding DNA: TGTGCCAGCAGCCCACAGGGGGCCTATGGAAACACCATATATTTT.

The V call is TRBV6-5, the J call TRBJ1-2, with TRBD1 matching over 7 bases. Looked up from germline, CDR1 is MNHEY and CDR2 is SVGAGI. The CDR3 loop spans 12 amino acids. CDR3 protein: CGTLDRDYGYTF. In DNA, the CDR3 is TGTGGCACACTCGACAGGGACTATGGCTACACCTTC.

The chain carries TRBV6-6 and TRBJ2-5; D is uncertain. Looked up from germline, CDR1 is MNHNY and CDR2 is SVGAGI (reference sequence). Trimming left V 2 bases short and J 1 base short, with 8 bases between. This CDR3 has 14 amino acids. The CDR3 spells CASSYHGSQETQYF. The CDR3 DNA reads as TGTGCCAGCAGTTACCATGGCAGCCAAGAGACCCAGTACTTC.

This chain's CDR3 is CSVNRGPNEQFF. Here the CDR3 DNA reads TGCAGCGTGAACAGGGGGCCTAATGAGCAGTTCTTC. The chain employs TRBV29-1 and TRBJ2-1; TRBD1 agrees at 9 bases. CDR1 and CDR2 (germline): SQVTM, ANQGSEA. This CDR3 is built from 12 residues. J gave up 7 bases and V 6 bases, and 4 bases lay outside the gene matches.

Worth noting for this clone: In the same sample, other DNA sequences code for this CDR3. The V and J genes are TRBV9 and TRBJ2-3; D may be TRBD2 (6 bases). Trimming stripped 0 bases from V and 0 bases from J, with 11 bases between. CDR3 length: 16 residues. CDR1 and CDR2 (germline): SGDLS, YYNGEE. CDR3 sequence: CASSVVAAGSTDTQYF. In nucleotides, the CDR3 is TGTGCCAGCAGCGTAGTAGCTGCGGGAAGCACAGATACGCAGTATTTT.

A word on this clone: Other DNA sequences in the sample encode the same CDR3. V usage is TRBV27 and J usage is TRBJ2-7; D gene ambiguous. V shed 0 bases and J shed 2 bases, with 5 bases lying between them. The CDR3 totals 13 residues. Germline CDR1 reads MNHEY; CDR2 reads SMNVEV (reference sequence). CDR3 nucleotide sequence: TGTGCCAGCAGTTTATCCTCAACCTACGAGCAGTACTTC. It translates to CASSLSSTYEQYF.

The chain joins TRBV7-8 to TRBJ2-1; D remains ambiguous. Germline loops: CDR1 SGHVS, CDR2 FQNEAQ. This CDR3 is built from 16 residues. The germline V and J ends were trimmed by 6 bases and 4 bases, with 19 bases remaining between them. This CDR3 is CASRSTSWPRYNEQFF. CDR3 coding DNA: TGTGCCAGCAGATCAACATCGTGGCCTCGGTACAATGAGCAGTTCTTC. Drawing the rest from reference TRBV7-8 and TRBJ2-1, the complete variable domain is GAGVSQSPRYKVAKRGQDVALRCDPISGHVSLFWYQQALGQGPEFLTYFQNEAQLDKSGLPSDRFFAERPEGSVSTLKIQRTQQEDSAVYLCASRSTSWPRYNEQFFGPGTRLTVL.

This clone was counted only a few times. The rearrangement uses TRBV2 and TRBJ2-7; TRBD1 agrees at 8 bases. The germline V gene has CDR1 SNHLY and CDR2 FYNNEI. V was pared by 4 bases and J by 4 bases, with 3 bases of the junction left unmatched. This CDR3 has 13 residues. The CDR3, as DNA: TGTGCCAGCAGTGGCAGGGGGCGGTACGAGCAGTACTTC. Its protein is CASSGRGRYEQYF.

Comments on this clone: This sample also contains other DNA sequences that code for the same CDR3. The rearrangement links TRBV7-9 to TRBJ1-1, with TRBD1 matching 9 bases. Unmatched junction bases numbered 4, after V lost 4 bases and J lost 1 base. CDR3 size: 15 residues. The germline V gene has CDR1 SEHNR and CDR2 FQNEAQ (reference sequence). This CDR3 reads CASSSNRGRNTEAFF. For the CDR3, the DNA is TGTGCCAGCAGCTCCAACAGGGGGCGGAACACTGAAGCTTTCTTT.

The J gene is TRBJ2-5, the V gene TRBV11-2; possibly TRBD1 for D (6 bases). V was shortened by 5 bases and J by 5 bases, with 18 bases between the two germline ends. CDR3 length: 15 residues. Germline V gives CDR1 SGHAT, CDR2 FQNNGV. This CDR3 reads CASSDRDTSWETQYF. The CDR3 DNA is TGTGCCAGCAGCGACCGGGACACATCATGGGAGACCCAGTACTTC.

Written as DNA, the CDR3 is TGTGCCAGCAGCTTTGGGACAGCGATCCAAGAGACCCAGTACTTC. Translating it yields CASSFGTAIQETQYF. The chain joins TRBV7-8 to TRBJ2-5; 7 bases fit TRBD1. Germline-derived CDR1 and CDR2 are SGHVS and FQNEAQ. After removal of 3 bases from V and 1 base from J, the junction contained 5 bases not matched to a gene. This CDR3 contains 15 residues.

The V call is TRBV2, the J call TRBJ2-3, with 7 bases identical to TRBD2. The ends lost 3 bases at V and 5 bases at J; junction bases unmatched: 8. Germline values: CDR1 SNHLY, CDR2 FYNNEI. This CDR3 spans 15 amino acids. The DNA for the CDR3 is TGTGCCAGCAGTGAGCAGGCGGGAGAACGAGATACGCAGTATTTT. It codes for CASSEQAGERDTQYF.

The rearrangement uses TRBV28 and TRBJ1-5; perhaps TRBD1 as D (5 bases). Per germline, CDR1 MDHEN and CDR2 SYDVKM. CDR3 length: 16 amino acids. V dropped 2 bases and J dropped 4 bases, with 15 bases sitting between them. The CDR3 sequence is CASSLTGVSGNQPQHF. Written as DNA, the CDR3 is TGTGCCAGCAGTTTAACGGGGGTCTCCGGAAATCAGCCCCAGCATTTT.

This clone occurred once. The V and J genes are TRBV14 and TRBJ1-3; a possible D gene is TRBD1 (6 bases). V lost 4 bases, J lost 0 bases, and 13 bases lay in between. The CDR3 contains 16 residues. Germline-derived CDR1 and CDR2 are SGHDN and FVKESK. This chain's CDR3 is CASSPLDRYSGNTIYF. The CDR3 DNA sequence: TGTGCCAGCAGCCCACTAGACAGGTACTCTGGAAACACCATATATTTT.

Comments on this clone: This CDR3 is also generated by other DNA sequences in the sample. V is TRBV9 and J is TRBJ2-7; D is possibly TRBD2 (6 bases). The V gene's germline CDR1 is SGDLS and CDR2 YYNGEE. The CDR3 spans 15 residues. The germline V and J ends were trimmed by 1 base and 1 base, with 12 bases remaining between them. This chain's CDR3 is CASSVTPGASYEQYF. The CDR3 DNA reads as TGTGCCAGCAGCGTAACCCCGGGAGCTTCCTACGAGCAGTACTTC.

In DNA form, the CDR3 reads TGTGCCAGCAGTCCAAGCACAGGGGAAAGTCTTGGAAACACCATATATTTT. Translated: CASSPSTGESLGNTIYF. This chain uses TRBV27 with TRBJ1-3; 7 bases align to TRBD1. Germline trimming cut 5 bases from V and 3 bases from J; bases unmatched to any gene: 13. The CDR3 runs to 17 residues. The germline CDR1 and CDR2 sequences are MNHEY and SMNVEV (reference sequence).

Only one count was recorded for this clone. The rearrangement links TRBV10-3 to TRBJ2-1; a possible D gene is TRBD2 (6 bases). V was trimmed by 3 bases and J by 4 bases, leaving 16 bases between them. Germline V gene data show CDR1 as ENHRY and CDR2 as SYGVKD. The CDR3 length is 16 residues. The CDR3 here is CAISDGPAGIYNEQFF. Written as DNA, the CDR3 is TGTGCCATCAGTGATGGGCCAGCGGGTATTTACAATGAGCAGTTCTTC.

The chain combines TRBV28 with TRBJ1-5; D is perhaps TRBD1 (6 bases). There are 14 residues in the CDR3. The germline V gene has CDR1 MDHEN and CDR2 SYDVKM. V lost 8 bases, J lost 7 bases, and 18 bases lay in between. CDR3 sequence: CASAPRGGGQPQHF. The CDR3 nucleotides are TGTGCCAGCGCCCCCCGGGGGGGCGGACAGCCCCAGCATTTT. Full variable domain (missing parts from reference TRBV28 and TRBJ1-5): DVKVTQSSRYLVKRTGEKVFLECVQDMDHENMFWYRQDPGLGLRLIYFSYDVKMKEKGDIPEGYSVSREKKERFSLILESASTNQTSMYLCASAPRGGGQPQHFGDGTRLSIL.

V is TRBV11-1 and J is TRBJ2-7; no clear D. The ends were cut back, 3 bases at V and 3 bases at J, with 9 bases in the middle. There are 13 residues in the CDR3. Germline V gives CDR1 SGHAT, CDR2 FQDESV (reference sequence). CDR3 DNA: TGTGCCAGCAGCTTTGGAAAACTCTACGAGCAGTACTTC. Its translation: CASSFGKLYEQYF.